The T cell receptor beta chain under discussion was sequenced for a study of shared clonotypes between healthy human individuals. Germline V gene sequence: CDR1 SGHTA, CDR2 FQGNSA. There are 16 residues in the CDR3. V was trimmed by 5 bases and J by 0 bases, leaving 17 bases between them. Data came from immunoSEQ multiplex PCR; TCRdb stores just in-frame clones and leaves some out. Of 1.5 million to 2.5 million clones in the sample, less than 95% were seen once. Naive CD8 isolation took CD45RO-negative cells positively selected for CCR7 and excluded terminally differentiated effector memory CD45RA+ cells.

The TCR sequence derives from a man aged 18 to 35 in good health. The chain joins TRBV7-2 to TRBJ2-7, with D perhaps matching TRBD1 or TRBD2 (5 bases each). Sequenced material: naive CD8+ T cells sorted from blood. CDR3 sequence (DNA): TGTGCCAGCAGCCCAGGGATTCCAGGGACCTCCTACGAGCAGTACTTC. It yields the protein CASSPGIPGTSYEQYF.